The 22 T cell receptor beta chains listed next were all sequenced from one sample in a study of control samples from healthy donors and cancer patients. Libraries were prepared by immunoSEQ multiplex PCR; TCRdb keeps only in-frame clonotypes and omits some of them. The data contain about 150,000 clones, approximately 93% of them singletons. The specimen was blood. These receptors were taken from a man younger than 30 in good health.

The V gene is TRBV10-2, the J gene TRBJ2-2; the match to TRBD2 covers 10 bases. The length of the CDR3 is 15 residues. Losses at the gene ends were 6 bases for V and 8 bases for J; bases not matched to a gene: 9. In germline, CDR1 is WSHSY, CDR2 SAAADI. The CDR3, as DNA: TGCGCCAGCAGGACGGGTCTAGCGGGGGTTGGGGAGCTGTTTTTT. The encoded protein is CASRTGLAGVGELFF.

This chain links TRBV11-2 with TRBJ2-7, with 7 bases aligning to TRBD1. The V gene end was trimmed by 5 bases and the J gene end by 1 base; junction bases not matched to a gene: 5. The germline V gene encodes CDR1 SGHAT and CDR2 FQNNGV. This CDR3 has 14 amino acids. CDR3 amino acids: CASSTNRGSYEQYF. The CDR3 nucleotides read TGTGCCAGCAGCACTAACAGGGGTTCCTACGAGCAGTACTTC.

The genes are TRBV5-1 and TRBJ2-7; D is perhaps TRBD1 (6 bases). Germline CDR1 reads SGHRS; CDR2 reads YFSETQ. The CDR3 consists of 14 residues. V lost 4 bases, J lost 1 base, and 12 bases lay in between. The CDR3: CASSPKGDSYEQYF. The CDR3 region has the DNA TGCGCCAGCAGCCCTAAGGGGGATTCCTACGAGCAGTACTTC.

The CDR3 nucleotides are TGCGCCAGCAGCCACCAGAGACAGGGTTATGGCTACACCTTC. Protein: CASSHQRQGYGYTF. The chain couples TRBV4-1 to TRBJ1-2; 7 positions agree with TRBD1. Germline V gene lookup returns CDR1 MGHRA and CDR2 YSYEKL. The CDR3 sequence is 14 residues long. V lost 3 bases to trimming and J lost 5 bases; unmatched junction nucleotides: 6.

This chain links TRBV19 with TRBJ2-7; D is undetermined. CDR1 LNHDA and CDR2 SQIVND come from the germline V gene (reference sequence). The CDR3 has 14 residues. Trimming left V 3 bases short and J 0 bases short, with 9 bases between. CDR3 amino acids: CASSISQRSYEQYF. Written as DNA, the CDR3 is TGTGCCAGTAGTATTAGCCAGCGCTCCTACGAGCAGTACTTC.

The sample holds a few counts of this clone. V and J are TRBV4-1 and TRBJ1-3, with a possible D match to TRBD1 (6 bases). V was cut by 1 base and J by 6 bases, with 7 bases left in between. The germline V gene encodes CDR1 MGHRA and CDR2 YSYEKL. CDR3 length: 13 residues. Here the CDR3 DNA reads TGCGCCAGCAGCCAAGGGACAGCAAACACCATATATTTT. Protein: CASSQGTANTIYF.

J is TRBJ1-2 and V is TRBV28; the D is unclear. Germline V lookup: CDR1 MDHEN, CDR2 SYDVKM. The CDR3 extends over 13 amino acids. Trimming removed 2 bases from V and 4 bases from J, with 8 bases in between. The CDR3: CASSLAGAYGYTF. In DNA, the CDR3 is TGTGCCAGCAGTTTAGCAGGTGCCTATGGCTACACCTTC.

The CDR3 coding sequence is TGTGCCAGCAGTTACCGAGATACGCAGTATTTT. Amino acid sequence: CASSYRDTQYF. The V call is TRBV28, the J call TRBJ2-3; D unresolved. CDR3 length: 11 amino acids. Trimming shortened V by 4 bases and J by 5 bases, and 4 bases separated the two germline ends. The V gene's germline CDR1 is MDHEN and CDR2 SYDVKM.

This sequence joins TRBV27 and TRBJ1-1; TRBD1 matches 9 bases. Germline V gene sequence: CDR1 MNHEY, CDR2 SMNVEV (reference sequence). The CDR3 is made up of 14 amino acids. The V and J ends lost 5 bases and 4 bases, in that order; junction bases with no gene match: 5. CDR3 region: CASSTTGGGTEAFF. The CDR3 nucleotides read TGTGCCAGCAGTACCACAGGGGGCGGCACTGAAGCTTTCTTT.

Only one count was recorded for this clone. Here the CDR3 reads CASKEGGDNEQFF. The CDR3 nucleotides read TGCGCCAGCAAGGAGGGAGGAGACAATGAGCAGTTCTTC. The V call is TRBV10-1, the J call TRBJ2-1; D is perhaps TRBD2 (6 bases). The V end was cut by 7 bases, the J end by 5 bases, with 12 bases between. The CDR3 is 13 amino acids. Germline assignment: CDR1 WNHNN and CDR2 SYGVQD (reference sequence).

The chain links TRBV19 to TRBJ1-1, with TRBD1 identical over 9 bases. The CDR3 loop spans 15 amino acids. V lost 7 bases, J lost 2 bases, and 8 bases stayed unmatched. Germline CDR1 reads LNHDA; CDR2 reads SQIVND (reference sequence). CDR3 loop: CASKPQGAENTEAFF. In DNA form, the CDR3 reads TGTGCCAGTAAACCACAGGGGGCAGAAAACACTGAAGCTTTCTTT.

The chain is built from TRBV5-6 and TRBJ1-1; D might be TRBD1 (5 bases). The CDR3 sequence is 17 residues long. Trimming left V 2 bases short and J 0 bases short, with 17 bases between. Germline values: CDR1 SGHDT, CDR2 YYEEEE. CDR3 residues: CASSFLARGRMNTEAFF. Written as DNA, the CDR3 is TGTGCCAGCAGCTTTTTAGCGAGGGGTAGGATGAACACTGAAGCTTTCTTT.

This clone was seen just once. The CDR3 is CASSITGGFYGYTF. CDR3 nucleotides: TGTGCCAGCAGCATTACAGGGGGATTCTATGGCTACACCTTC. This chain connects TRBV5-4 to TRBJ1-2; TRBD1 agrees at 8 bases. The CDR3 spans 14 residues. V lost 4 bases to trimming and J lost 4 bases; unmatched junction nucleotides: 6. Looked up from germline, CDR1 is SGHNT and CDR2 is YYREEE (reference sequence).

The V call is TRBV5-1, the J call TRBJ1-1; 10 bases align to TRBD1. The V gene end was trimmed by 6 bases and the J gene end by 7 bases; junction bases not matched to a gene: 9. Per germline, CDR1 SGHRS and CDR2 YFSETQ. The CDR3 consists of 14 residues. CDR3 bases: TGCGCCAGCACTGATGACAGGGGGCAGGGTGAAGCTTTCTTT. It specifies CASTDDRGQGEAFF. The variable domain in full, completed from reference TRBV5-1 and TRBJ1-1, reads KAGVTQTPRYLIKTRGQQVTLSCSPISGHRSVSWYQQTPGQGLQFLFEYFSETQRNKGNFPGRFSGRQFSNSRSEMNVSTLELGDSALYLCASTDDRGQGEAFFGQGTRLTVV.

The chain couples TRBV20-1 to TRBJ1-2; 9 bases line up with TRBD1. With 3 bases clipped from V and 8 bases from J, the junction kept 7 bases outside the gene matches. There are 13 residues in the CDR3. CDR1 and CDR2 from the germline V gene are DFQATT and SNEGSKA (reference sequence). The chain's CDR3 is CSASTGGAEGYTF. The CDR3 region has the DNA TGCAGTGCTAGTACAGGGGGCGCAGAAGGCTACACCTTC.

The chain joins TRBV5-8 to TRBJ2-3, with a tentative D call TRBD1 (5 bases). V lost 3 bases, J lost 3 bases, and 11 bases lay in between. This CDR3 has 14 residues. Germline-derived CDR1 and CDR2 are SGHTS and YDEGEE. The CDR3 DNA is TGTGCCAGCAGCTGGGCAGGGTCAACAGATACGCAGTATTTT. Amino acids: CASSWAGSTDTQYF.

This rearrangement joins TRBV29-1 to TRBJ1-5; TRBD1 matches at 7 bases. CDR3 length equals 12 residues. The ends lost 4 bases at V and 4 bases at J; junction bases unmatched: 1. CDR1 and CDR2 from the germline V gene are SQVTM and ANQGSEA. The CDR3 region has the DNA TGCAGCGTTGGACAGGGTAATCAGCCCCAGCATTTT. It is translated as CSVGQGNQPQHF. The variable domain in full, completed from reference TRBV29-1 and TRBJ1-5, reads SAVISQKPSRDICQRGTSLTIQCQVDSQVTMMFWYRQQPGQSLTLIATANQGSEATYESGFVIDKFPISRPNLTFSTLTVSNMSPEDSSIYLCSVGQGNQPQHFGDGTRLSIL.

This rearrangement joins TRBV7-9 to TRBJ2-2; 8 positions match TRBD1. Germline V gene data show CDR1 as SEHNR and CDR2 as FQNEAQ (reference sequence). This CDR3 region has 14 residues. With V trimmed by 4 bases and J by 6 bases, 4 bases remained unmatched. CDR3: CASSSGGDPGELFF. DNA for the CDR3: TGTGCCAGCAGCTCAGGGGGCGATCCCGGGGAGCTGTTTTTT.

The CDR3 sequence is CASSTGQGAGGYTF. In DNA, the CDR3 is TGTGCCAGCAGTACGGGACAGGGGGCGGGAGGCTACACCTTC. This rearrangement joins TRBV27 to TRBJ1-2; 12 bases fit TRBD1. Germline loops: CDR1 MNHEY, CDR2 SMNVEV (reference sequence). The J segment lost 8 bases and the V segment lost 5 bases, leaving 6 bases of the junction unmatched. The CDR3 contains 14 residues.

V usage is TRBV6-6 and J usage is TRBJ1-1; D unclear. Germline CDR1 MNHNY, CDR2 SVGAGI (reference sequence). The CDR3 covers 15 residues. V lost 0 bases and J lost 6, with 14 bases in between. This CDR3 is CASSYSVDRAAEAFF. CDR3 nucleotide sequence: TGTGCCAGCAGTTACTCGGTAGATCGGGCTGCTGAAGCTTTCTTT.

This clone was seen only once. The CDR3 coding sequence is TGTGCCAGTAGTATGCTCGGGAACACTGAAGCTTTCTTT. It encodes CASSMLGNTEAFF. The chain employs TRBV19 and TRBJ1-1; D not certain. V gave up 3 bases and J gave up 1 base, with 6 bases separating them. The CDR3 loop spans 13 amino acids. Germline V lookup: CDR1 LNHDA, CDR2 SQIVND (reference sequence). Looking up the rest from reference TRBV19 and TRBJ1-1 gives the full variable domain: DGGITQSPKYLFRKEGQNVTLSCEQNLNHDAMYWYRQDPGQGLRLIYYSQIVNDFQKGDIAEGYSVSREKKESFPLTVTSAQKNPTAFYLCASSMLGNTEAFFGQGTRLTVV.

This chain connects TRBV28 to TRBJ1-5, with D possibly being TRBD1 (6 bases). The V end was cut by 4 bases, the J end by 6 bases, with 13 bases between. Germline CDR1 reads MDHEN; CDR2 reads SYDVKM. The CDR3 is 14 amino acids. This CDR3 reads CASSSAGAVQPQHF. The CDR3 nucleotides are TGTGCCAGCAGTTCTGCGGGGGCGGTTCAGCCCCAGCATTTT.